The clone carrying this T cell receptor beta chain appeared a few times. An end of the junction does not agree with germline; a read error may underlie this. This entry belongs to a study of T cell repertoires in cytomegalovirus infection. The CDR3 runs to 13 residues. Per germline, CDR1 SGHAT and CDR2 FQNNGV. TCRdb re-called the reads through MiXCR, storing one row per CDR3 protein. Altogether just under 550,000 distinct CDR3 sequences are present, about 30% being singletons, with the ten largest covering 13%. The chain links TRBV11-2 to TRBJ1-2; D gene ambiguous. Input material: PBMCs. The receptor comes from a human donor in good health (CMV status not recorded). Some clones in this sample may be carry-over from other donors' samples. As DNA, the CDR3 is TGTGCCAGCAGCTATCGGCGGAACTCTGGCTACACCTTC. Translation: CASSYRRNSGYTF.